Listed below are T cell receptor beta chains from one sample, sequenced in a study of identical twins. TCRdb reprocessed the 5' RACE reads with MiXCR, giving one entry per CDR3 protein. The data contain 450,000 to 650,000 distinct CDR3 sequences, just under 10% of them singletons. These sequences were also reported in another study, on yellow fever vaccine responses in identical twins.

The material sequenced was PBMCs. Every receptor here comes from a woman younger than 35 in good health. The CDR3 runs from the conserved cysteine through the conserved F or W. D genes are given only for firm matches. Where a row states a size, it is once, few, many or the class of an expanded clone; other rows omit it.

d_call	v_call	clone_size	j_call	cdr3_length	cdr3_nt	cdr3_aa
TRBD2	TRBV11-2	.	TRBJ2-3	15	TGTGCCAGCACCCCTCTCGGGGGGGCCGGAGATACGCAGTATTTT	CASTPLGGAGDTQYF
.	TRBV20-1	.	TRBJ1-2	18	TGCAGTGCTAGAGCGTCTAACGACTGGGTTCTATCTAACTATGGCTACACCTTC	CSARASNDWVLSNYGYTF
TRBD1	TRBV27	few	TRBJ2-7	13	TGTGCCAGCAGAAGGACAGGGGGCGACGAGCAGTACTTC	CASRRTGGDEQYF
TRBD2	TRBV2	few	TRBJ2-5	14	TGTGCCAGCGGGACTAGATCTGTCCAAGAGACCCAGTACTTC	CASGTRSVQETQYF
.	TRBV29-1	few	TRBJ2-7	13	TGCAGCGTTGAACGGGACCGTACAAGGGAGCAGTACTTC	CSVERDRTREQYF
.	TRBV5-1	.	TRBJ2-5	14	TGCGCCAGCAGCTTGGTTAGGGTGGAGGAGACCCAGTACTTC	CASSLVRVEETQYF
.	TRBV3-1	many	TRBJ2-7	14	TGTGCCAGCAGCCTAGGCCCTACCCCCTACGAGCAGTACTTC	CASSLGPTPYEQYF
.	TRBV4-2	many	TRBJ2-3	16	TGTGCCAGCAGCCCCCTGGCCGGGGTAAGCACAGATACGCAGTATTTT	CASSPLAGVSTDTQYF
.	TRBV27	.	TRBJ2-7	14	TGTGCCAGCAGACAGGGCTCATCCTTCTACGAGCAGTACTTC	CASRQGSSFYEQYF
.	TRBV6-1	few	TRBJ1-5	15	TGTGCCAGCAGTGAATCGGGACTAGTCTTCCCGCCCCAGCATTTT	CASSESGLVFPPQHF
.	TRBV20-1	few	TRBJ2-3	12	TGCAGTGCTAGAGTGGGACCAGATACGCAGTATTTT	CSARVGPDTQYF
.	TRBV19	.	TRBJ2-2	12	TGTGCCAGTAGTACCCACACCGGGGAGCTGTTTTTT	CASSTHTGELFF
.	TRBV7-2	many	TRBJ2-1	20	TGTGCCAGCAGCTTCGCCCCCACTGTTTGGCCCTTGAGCTCCTACAATGAGCAGTTCTTC	CASSFAPTVWPLSSYNEQFF
.	TRBV11-2	.	TRBJ2-1	14	TGTGCCAGCAGCTTAACGGGGTCGGGCAATGAGCAGTTCTTC	CASSLTGSGNEQFF
.	TRBV4-1	.	TRBJ2-1	13	TGCGCCAGCAGCCAAGAGAATCTAGTATGGCAGTTCTTC	CASSQENLVWQFF
.	TRBV27	many	TRBJ2-1	14	TGTGCCAGCAGTTTGAACAGGGTATACAATGAGCAGTTCTTC	CASSLNRVYNEQFF
.	TRBV19	.	TRBJ2-4	15	TGTGCCAGTAGTGCGGGTCAGCTAGCCAAAAACATTCAGTACTTC	CASSAGQLAKNIQYF
TRBD2	TRBV4-3	few	TRBJ2-7	17	TGCGCCAGCAGCCAAGACGCGGGGGTAGCGGACCCGTGGGAGCAGTACTTC	CASSQDAGVADPWEQYF
.	TRBV6-5	.	TRBJ2-3	14	TGTGCCAGCAGTTCCACGACTAAAACAGATACGCAGTATTTT	CASSSTTKTDTQYF
.	TRBV9	few	TRBJ2-2	18	TGTGCCAGCAGCGTAGCTACGGGCGGGGGCAGGAACACCGGGGAGCTGTTTTTT	CASSVATGGGRNTGELFF
.	TRBV12-3/TRBV12-4	few	TRBJ2-7	14	TGTGCCAGCAGTTCACGGCAGGGAGGCATCGAGCAGTACTTC	CASSSRQGGIEQYF
TRBD1	TRBV3-1	few	TRBJ1-1	17	TGTGCCAGCAGCCGCAGACAGGGGGGTAAATACGGCACTGAAGCTTTCTTT	CASSRRQGGKYGTEAFF
.	TRBV10-3	many	TRBJ2-7	17	TGTGCCATCAGTGACCTTTCGGGGCATGGGGCAACCTACGAGCAGTACTTC	CAISDLSGHGATYEQYF
TRBD2	TRBV11-2	many	TRBJ2-1	16	TGTGCCAGCAGGCCAGCGGGGTCTAGCGGGAGAGGTGAGCAGTTCTTC	CASRPAGSSGRGEQFF
.	TRBV19	few	TRBJ2-7	14	TGTGCCAGTAGCAAAAAGAGGGGAATCGACGAGCAGTACTTC	CASSKKRGIDEQYF
TRBD1	TRBV10-3	many	TRBJ2-5	15	TGTGCCATCAGTGAGACAGGGACAGGGAAAGAGACCCAGTACTTC	CAISETGTGKETQYF
.	TRBV14	many	TRBJ2-7	12	TGTGCCAGCAGCTTAAAACCCAACGAGCAGTACTTC	CASSLKPNEQYF
.	TRBV15	few	TRBJ2-5	15	TGTGCCACCAGCAGAGATCCAAAGACCCAAGAGACCCAGTACTTC	CATSRDPKTQETQYF
TRBD2	TRBV20-1	many	TRBJ2-3	14	TGCAGTGCCAAGACTAGCGGGGGTACAGATACGCAGTATTTT	CSAKTSGGTDTQYF
TRBD2	TRBV20-1	.	TRBJ2-7	16	TGCAGTGCTTATTTAGTGGAGCGGGGGGATCCCTACGAGCAGTACTTC	CSAYLVERGDPYEQYF
.	TRBV5-6	many	TRBJ1-2	12	TGTGCCAGTGGGGACATCCGCGATGGCTACACCTTC	CASGDIRDGYTF
.	TRBV5-1	many	TRBJ1-1	14	TGCGCCAGCAACGTGGGAAGAGTGAACACTGAAGCTTTCTTT	CASNVGRVNTEAFF
TRBD1	TRBV7-2	few	TRBJ2-3	15	TGTGCCAGCAGCGGGTGGACAGGGAGCACAGATACGCAGTATTTT	CASSGWTGSTDTQYF
TRBD2	TRBV6-2/TRBV6-3	many	TRBJ2-7	15	TGTGCCAGCAGTTACGGTAGCGGGAATCTTTACGAGCAGTACTTC	CASSYGSGNLYEQYF
.	TRBV9	.	TRBJ2-5	16	TGTGCCAGCAGCCCCACGGGATTGGCCCCTTTAGAGACCCAGTACTTC	CASSPTGLAPLETQYF
TRBD2	TRBV11-2	.	TRBJ2-7	14	TGTGCCAGCAGCCACGGACTAGCGGGTCACGAGCAGTACTTC	CASSHGLAGHEQYF
TRBD2	TRBV7-3	few	TRBJ2-3	14	TGTGCCAGCAGCTTATGGGAGGGAGGAGATACGCAGTATTTT	CASSLWEGGDTQYF
.	TRBV24-1	few	TRBJ2-5	16	TGTGCCACCAGTGATTTACAACGGACGGGGAAAGAGACCCAGTACTTC	CATSDLQRTGKETQYF
.	TRBV23-1	few	TRBJ2-1	14	TGCGCCAGCAGGGTTGGAACAGAGGACAATGAGCAGTTCTTC	CASRVGTEDNEQFF
.	TRBV3-1	few	TRBJ2-2	12	TGTGCCAGCAGCCGATCGGGACGGGAGCTGTTTTTT	CASSRSGRELFF
TRBD2	TRBV11-1	.	TRBJ2-1	19	TGTGCCAGCAGCTTGAGGCTAGCGGGGGGGGTTTACTCCTACAATGAGCAGTTCTTC	CASSLRLAGGVYSYNEQFF
TRBD2	TRBV7-2	many	TRBJ2-2	16	TGTGCCAGCAGCTTAATCGGGACTAGCAGCGGCGGGGAGCTGTTTTTT	CASSLIGTSSGGELFF
TRBD2	TRBV20-1	.	TRBJ2-7	13	TGCAGTGCTGTTCTAGCGGGAAGGTACGAGCAGTACTTC	CSAVLAGRYEQYF
.	TRBV27	many	TRBJ1-4	15	TGTGCCAGCAGTTTATATGGGTTAACTAATGAAAAACTGTTTTTT	CASSLYGLTNEKLFF